The 18 T cell receptor beta chains listed next were all sequenced from one sample in a study of STAT5B mutations in CD4+ large granular lymphocyte leukemia. Using immunoSEQ multiplex PCR, the repertoire was profiled, and TCRdb retains in-frame clones only, with some absent. The top ten clones hold approximately 0.94% of a sample with about 34,000 clones, about 91% of them seen once. Sequencing used CD4+ T cells from blood buffy coats. Source of these receptors: a human donor in good health.

The chain combines TRBV6-4 with TRBJ2-6; perhaps TRBD1 as D (8 bases). Between the trimmed V and J ends, which lost 3 bases and 1 base, there was a span of 19 bases. This CDR3 is 19 amino acids long. From germline, CDR1 is MRHNA and CDR2 SNTAGT. The CDR3 coding sequence is TGTGCCAGCAGTGATAGGCGAGGACAGGGAGGGTCTGGGGCCAACGTCCTGACTTTC. It yields the protein CASSDRRGQGGSGANVLTF.

With respect to this clone: One end of the junction fails to match germline, which may point to a read error. This chain joins TRBV7-7 and TRBJ1-3; no reliable D call. Germline CDR1 reads SSHAT; CDR2 reads FNYEAQ (reference sequence). The CDR3 is made up of 15 amino acids. The CDR3 loop is CASSLGAGSGNTIYF. CDR3 bases: TGTGCTAGCAGCTTAGGCGCTGGCTCTGGAAACACCATATATTTT.

The rearrangement joins TRBV7-9 to TRBJ1-2; TRBD1 might be the D (5 bases). Germline assignment: CDR1 SEHNR and CDR2 FQNEAQ (reference sequence). This CDR3 is built from 14 residues. Trimming removed 1 base at V and 5 bases at J, with 11 bases between. CDR3 sequence (DNA): TGTGCCAGCAGCTTAGAGACCGGGGGGTATGGCTACACCTTC. It specifies CASSLETGGYGYTF.

This chain links TRBV4-1 with TRBJ2-5; a possible D gene is TRBD2 (6 bases). The CDR3 is 17 amino acids. Germline CDR1 is MGHRA and CDR2 is YSYEKL. V lost 0 bases and J 0 bases, leaving 14 bases between the germline ends. The CDR3, as DNA: TGCGCCAGCAGCCAAGATTTGTCGCTAGCGAACCAAGAGACCCAGTACTTC. Amino acids: CASSQDLSLANQETQYF.

The chain is built from TRBV7-9 and TRBJ2-7; 8 bases map to TRBD1. The germline V gene encodes CDR1 SEHNR and CDR2 FQNEAQ (reference sequence). The CDR3 is 13 amino acids. V dropped 4 bases and J dropped 7; count of bases not matched to a gene: 6. DNA of the CDR3: TGTGCCAGCAGCTCCGGGACAGGAAGGGAGCAGTACTTC. Encoded protein: CASSSGTGREQYF.

In this sample, this clone turned up once. This rearrangement joins TRBV28 to TRBJ2-6, with D perhaps matching TRBD1 (6 bases). The germline V and J ends were trimmed by 1 base and 2 bases, with 6 bases remaining between them. Germline V gene data show CDR1 as MDHEN and CDR2 as SYDVKM. This CDR3 has 15 residues. The DNA of the CDR3 is TGTGCCAGCAGTTTATACAGGGCTGGGGCCAACGTCCTGACTTTC. Amino acids: CASSLYRAGANVLTF.

This clone occurred once. V is TRBV5-8 and J is TRBJ1-2; D uncertain. Germline V gives CDR1 SGHTS, CDR2 YDEGEE. V was trimmed by 2 bases and J by 10 bases, leaving 24 bases between them. This CDR3 has 16 residues. The CDR3 loop is CASSFGLGRTLSLYTF. DNA of the CDR3: TGTGCCAGCAGCTTTGGACTGGGTCGTACCTTATCCCTCTACACCTTC.

The J gene is TRBJ2-5, the V gene TRBV6-5; D is possibly TRBD1 or TRBD2 (5 bases each). This CDR3 is built from 15 residues. In germline, CDR1 is MNHEY, CDR2 SVGAGI. V shed 6 bases and J shed 9 bases, with 23 bases lying between them. The CDR3 DNA reads TGTGCCAGCAGACGGGACGGACGCCTCACCGGGGCCCAGTACTTC. Protein product: CASRRDGRLTGAQYF.

The chain combines TRBV7-6 with TRBJ1-4; the D is unclear. CDR1 and CDR2 (germline): SGHVS, FNYEAQ. Deletions cut 2 bases from V and 5 bases from J, with 18 bases between. The CDR3 consists of 17 residues. The CDR3 is CASSLSGPTVPNEKLFF. Written as DNA, the CDR3 is TGTGCCAGCAGCTTATCCGGTCCGACGGTACCGAATGAAAAACTGTTTTTT.

In its sample, this clone was seen once. The chain is built from TRBV28 and TRBJ1-2, with D unclear. Germline-derived CDR1 and CDR2 are MDHEN and SYDVKM. CDR3 length: 15 amino acids. V was cut by 4 bases and J by 4 bases, with 16 bases left in between. Here the CDR3 reads CASSSPGTVPYGYTF. The CDR3 region has the DNA TGTGCCAGCAGTTCCCCGGGAACGGTACCCTATGGCTACACCTTC.

The rearrangement joins TRBV11-3 to TRBJ2-5; D not resolved. V was pared by 4 bases and J by 7 bases, with 10 bases between. The CDR3 sequence is 12 residues long. The germline CDR1 and CDR2 sequences are SGHNT and YENEEA. CDR3 loop: CASSSSRVTQYF. As DNA, the CDR3 is TGTGCCAGCAGCTCCTCTAGGGTGACCCAGTACTTC.

CDR3 nucleotides: TGTGCCAGCAGCTTGCTTGGGAGCAATCAGCCCCAGCATTTT. Translation: CASSLLGSNQPQHF. This chain uses TRBV5-5 with TRBJ1-5; no definite D call. Germline CDR1 and CDR2: SGHKS and YYEKEE (reference sequence). CDR3 length: 14 residues. V lost 1 base to trimming and J lost 1 base, with 6 bases between them.

V usage is TRBV21-1 and J usage is TRBJ1-2; TRBD1 is taken as the D call from the table, unchecked against the DNA. TRBV21-1 is flagged as a pseudogene. The CDR3 is 18 amino acids. CDR3 residues: CASRTGWGKANPNYGYTF. As DNA, the CDR3 is TGTGCCAGCAGGACAGGGTGGGGAAAGGCCAACCCCAACTATGGCTACACCTTC.

V and J are TRBV6-1 and TRBJ2-7, with TRBD1 as a possible D gene (6 bases). Germline loops: CDR1 MNHNS, CDR2 SASEGT. The CDR3 covers 15 residues. Trimming shortened V by 5 bases and J by 1 base, and 15 bases separated the two germline ends. The CDR3, as DNA: TGTGCCAGCAGTCGGACAGTTGGGGTATCCTACGAGCAGTACTTC. Its translation: CASSRTVGVSYEQYF.

V is TRBV2 and J is TRBJ1-2, with D maybe TRBD1 (5 bases). The CDR3 length is 13 residues. Germline V gene lookup returns CDR1 SNHLY and CDR2 FYNNEI. V was shortened by 4 bases and J by 5 bases, with 11 bases between the two germline ends. CDR3 sequence reads: CASSGGGRYGYTF. In DNA, the CDR3 is TGTGCCAGCAGTGGGGGCGGAAGGTATGGCTACACCTTC.

This clone has a single count. One junction end does not reproduce the germline sequence, and a read error may be involved. This sequence joins TRBV7-7 and TRBJ2-5; 11 bases match TRBD2. There are 15 residues in the CDR3. Germline CDR1 reads SSHAT; CDR2 reads FNYEAQ (reference sequence). CDR3 in DNA: TGTGCTAGCAGCTTAGATCAAAGGACTAGCGGGCCCTGGTACTTC. Encoded protein: CASSLDQRTSGPWYF.

V gene TRBV19 combines with J gene TRBJ2-1, with 10 bases fitting TRBD2. Germline-derived CDR1 and CDR2 are LNHDA and SQIVND (reference sequence). Trimming took 9 bases from V and 4 from J; bases not matched to a gene: 9. The CDR3 extends over 15 amino acids. This CDR3 is CASNKREGRYNEQFF. The DNA of the CDR3 is TGTGCCAGCAACAAGCGGGAGGGCCGGTACAATGAGCAGTTCTTC.

The rearrangement links TRBV6-1 to TRBJ2-1, with 10 bases identical to TRBD1. The CDR3 totals 14 residues. V lost 7 bases to trimming and J lost 8 bases; unmatched junction nucleotides: 8. The V gene's germline CDR1 is MNHNS and CDR2 SASEGT. The CDR3 sequence is CASIRTGGGDEQFF. The DNA for the CDR3 is TGTGCCAGCATCCGGACAGGGGGTGGGGATGAGCAGTTCTTC.